The source of this T cell receptor beta chain is a study of shared clonotypes between healthy human individuals. The V gene end was trimmed by 5 bases and the J gene end by 4 bases; junction bases not matched to a gene: 8. The CDR3 covers 15 residues. Germline loops: CDR1 MNHEY, CDR2 SVGAGI. The protocol was immunoSEQ multiplex PCR, while the TCRdb copy is restricted to in-frame clones and leaves out a portion. The sample lists some 2 million clones; roughly 95% were seen once. Study-wide results and caveats: Only blood was sampled, and tissue TCR repertoires likely differ from blood ones. Approximately 4.6% of naive CD4 clonotypes were common to four donors.

A word on this clone: Antigen unknown.

The V call is TRBV6-5, the J call TRBJ2-3, with TRBD1 matching over 8 bases. The sequence came from a man aged 18 to 35 in good health. The sequenced sample was naive CD4+ T cells sorted from blood. Noted subset: CD45RA+ positively selected. The CDR3: CASSLHRGTADTQYF. CDR3 nucleotides: TGTGCCAGCAGTCTACACAGGGGGACTGCAGATACGCAGTATTTT.